This T cell receptor beta chain stems from a study of blood T cell repertoires in COVID-19. Study summary: The origin of the acute and convalescent COVID-19 samples was the United States, Italy and Spain. The cDNA or gDNA used as material had been derived from T cells, B-cell-depleted T cells, or PBMCs.

Under the authors' procedure: Reference gene primer amplification in the assay estimated nucleated cell counts. Data came from immunoSEQ multiplex PCR; TCRdb stores just in-frame clones and leaves some out. The V and J calls and clone size come from that table; D and trimming were worked out from the DNA. Among tens of thousands of clones, approximately 80% were seen once, and the ten largest hold just under 15%. The Seattle patients joined while their infection was active and were tracked longitudinally afterward. V shed 5 bases and J 0 bases; nucleotides not matched to a gene: 7. Germline lookup yields CDR1 LNHDA and CDR2 SQIVND (reference sequence). This CDR3 is built from 16 residues.

This TCR was sampled from a man aged 55 to 70 with COVID-19, enrolled during active disease. This rearrangement joins TRBV19 to TRBJ1-3; 7 bases fit TRBD1. Input material: peripheral blood. The DNA of the CDR3 is TGTGCCAGTAGTCCAGTGACAGGGATCTCTGGAAACACCATATATTTT. Its protein product is CASSPVTGISGNTIYF. The whole variable domain, remainder taken from reference TRBV19 and TRBJ1-3, is DGGITQSPKYLFRKEGQNVTLSCEQNLNHDAMYWYRQDPGQGLRLIYYSQIVNDFQKGDIAEGYSVSREKKESFPLTVTSAQKNPTAFYLCASSPVTGISGNTIYFGEGSWLTVV.